This section outlines one T cell receptor (beta chain) sequence together with its context. The record originates from a study of spatial heterogeneity in lung cancer. Time point described: sample taken at primary tumor resection. Without sorting, whole RNA was sequenced from tumor, nontumor lung or frozen PBMC. One entry per CDR3 protein results from TCRdb running MiXCR on the 5' RACE reads. The top ten hold more than 5.5% of the sample, which has some 70,000 distinct CDR3 sequences, about 14% seen once. The CDR3 is made up of 15 amino acids. With 6 bases removed from V and 0 bases from J, the gap between germline ends came to 16 bases. Germline lookup yields CDR1 DFQATT and CDR2 SNEGSKA (reference sequence).

The chain joins TRBV20-1 to TRBJ2-3; D is possibly TRBD2 (6 bases). Sequenced material: PBMCs, taken at surgery. This receptor was taken from a male donor with early-stage non-small cell lung cancer. The CDR3: CSAQERASSTDTQYF. The CDR3 DNA reads as TGCAGTGCACAGGAGCGGGCTTCTAGCACAGATACGCAGTATTTT.